The entry that follows covers one TCR beta chain sequence. What it recognizes is unknown. This CDR3 is built from 15 residues. Germline assignment: CDR1 SGHRS and CDR2 YFSETQ. V lost 5 bases, J lost 6 bases, and 8 bases stayed unmatched. These data originate in a study of response to subunit inactivated influenza vaccine. Findings of the study overall: Each seasonal influenza vaccination recruits few new T cells, the authors suggested.

Via MiXCR, TCRdb re-called the RT-PCR reads, giving one row per CDR3 protein. Of around 580,000 distinct CDR3 sequences in the sample, about 12% were seen once. Source: PBMCs from blood, taken on the day of vaccination. V gene TRBV5-1 combines with J gene TRBJ2-5; TRBD2 agrees at 12 bases. This receptor was obtained from a man aged 50-60 years who received an inactivated influenza vaccine. CDR3 nucleotides: TGCGCCAGCAGGTGGACTAGCGGGGAGAGGCAGACCCAGTACTTC. Protein product: CASRWTSGERQTQYF.